Reported below is one TCR beta chain. Antigen unknown. This record comes from a study of shared clonotypes between healthy human individuals. Study conclusions and caveats: Depth was large, yet rarefaction showed that sorted-subset sequencing was incomplete.

Only in-frame clones appear in the TCRdb table, and some are missing; sequencing was by immunoSEQ multiplex PCR. The table lists millions of clones, more than 80% of them singletons. V lost 8 bases to trimming and J lost 3 bases; unmatched junction nucleotides: 2. Germline CDR1 MDHEN, CDR2 SYDVKM. CDR3 size: 12 residues. This sequence joins TRBV28 and TRBJ2-3, with TRBD2 identical over 7 bases. Sequencing input: naive CD4+ T cells sorted from blood. Sample subset: CD45RA+ positively selected. The origin of this receptor is a young man in good health. CDR3 DNA sequence: TGTGCCAGCGGGGGGGAAACAGATACGCAGTATTTT. Protein product: CASGGETDTQYF.